A selection of T cell receptor beta chains follows, all from one sample in a study of blood T cell repertoires in COVID-19. TCRdb keeps only in-frame clones here, not all; method: immunoSEQ multiplex PCR. The sample lists tens of thousands of clones, approximately 90% seen once, with roughly 2.3% in the top ten. Specimen: peripheral blood. The receptors were sampled from a human donor with active COVID-19. The donor label of this sample is uncertain. Both conserved end residues are part of each CDR3. Each record gives: D gene, CDR3 length, J gene, V gene, CDR3 protein, CDR3 DNA. The D gene is left open where the match is weak.

- 13 TRBJ2-2 TRBV28 CASSWTAAGELFF TGTGCCAGCAGTTGGACAGCCGCCGGGGAGCTGTTTTTT
TRBD1 14 TRBJ1-5 TRBV6-5 CGTGGEYSNQPQHF TGTGGGACAGGGGGGGAATATAGCAATCAGCCCCAGCATTTT
TRBD1 13 TRBJ2-7 TRBV19 CASRDRGTREQYF TGTGCCAGTAGGGACAGGGGGACACGCGAGCAGTACTTC
TRBD2 18 TRBJ2-5 TRBV7-8 CASSFGLAGDLLGKTQYF TGTGCCAGCAGCTTCGGACTAGCGGGAGACCTCCTTGGGAAGACCCAGTACTTC
- 15 TRBJ2-1 TRBV5-4 CASSSGQITYNEQFF TGTGCCAGCAGCTCCGGACAGATCACCTACAATGAGCAGTTCTTC
- 14 TRBJ1-1 TRBV5-1 CASSSGVGGTEAFF TGCGCCAGCAGCTCAGGGGTTGGGGGCACTGAAGCTTTCTTT
TRBD1 17 TRBJ1-4 TRBV5-1 CASSSGDRGTTNEKLFF TGCGCCAGCAGCTCGGGGGACAGGGGTACAACTAATGAAAAACTGTTTTTT
- 17 TRBJ2-6 TRBV5-4 CASSLGRALSGANVLTF TGTGCCAGCAGCTTGGGCAGGGCCCTCTCTGGGGCCAACGTCCTGACTTTC
- 13 TRBJ2-5 TRBV2 CASTYAFQETQYF TGTGCCAGCACATACGCGTTCCAAGAGACCCAGTACTTC
TRBD1 15 TRBJ1-3 TRBV4-1 CASSQDGTGGNTIYF TGCGCCAGCAGCCAAGACGGGACAGGTGGAAACACCATATATTTT
- 13 TRBJ2-2 TRBV11-3 CASSYDTAGELFF TGTGCCAGCAGCTACGACACGGCCGGGGAGCTGTTTTTT
- 14 TRBJ2-1 TRBV5-1 CASSGGASYNEQFF TGCGCCAGCAGCGGGGGGGCCTCCTACAATGAGCAGTTCTTC
- 13 TRBJ2-5 TRBV9 CASSVVQGETQYF TGTGCCAGCAGCGTAGTTCAGGGTGAGACCCAGTACTTC
- 15 TRBJ1-1 TRBV4-2 CASSQEKGQPTEAFF TGTGCCAGCAGCCAAGAAAAAGGACAGCCTACTGAAGCTTTCTTT
- 13 TRBJ2-7 TRBV6-2/TRBV6-3 CASSLRVSYEQYF TGTGCCAGCAGTTTACGGGTCTCCTACGAGCAGTACTTC
TRBD2 15 TRBJ2-3 TRBV5-4 CASSLGGTRPDTQYF TGTGCCAGCAGCTTGGGTGGGACTAGGCCAGATACGCAGTATTTT
TRBD2 15 TRBJ2-5 TRBV9 CASSLSGGAPETQYF TGTGCCAGCAGCCTTAGCGGGGGGGCCCCAGAGACCCAGTACTTC
TRBD2 15 TRBJ2-7 TRBV15 CATSREGTSGYEQYF TGTGCCACCAGCAGAGAAGGGACTAGCGGCTACGAGCAGTACTTC
- 12 TRBJ2-1 TRBV29-1 CSARELRNEQFF TGCAGCGCTAGGGAGTTGCGCAATGAGCAGTTCTTC
- 15 TRBJ2-2 TRBV3-1/TRBV3-2 CASSQWTANTGELFF TGTGCCAGCAGCCAATGGACAGCGAACACCGGGGAGCTGTTTTTT
- 14 TRBJ1-1 TRBV10-2 CASSETVRNTEAFF TGCGCCAGCAGTGAGACAGTGCGGAACACTGAAGCTTTCTTT
- 15 TRBJ1-6 TRBV9 CASSAAGRGNSPLHF TGTGCCAGCAGCGCCGCCGGTAGAGGTAATTCACCCCTCCACTTT
TRBD2 15 TRBJ2-3 TRBV27 CASTTSGRSTDTQYF TGTGCCAGCACCACTAGCGGGAGAAGCACAGATACGCAGTATTTT
TRBD1 15 TRBJ1-4 TRBV10-3 CAISDTGGAGEKLFF TGTGCCATCAGTGACACAGGGGGCGCGGGTGAAAAACTGTTTTTT
TRBD1 14 TRBJ2-1 TRBV5-1 CASSSGTDYNEQFF TGCGCCAGCAGCTCCGGGACAGATTACAATGAGCAGTTCTTC
TRBD1 14 TRBJ1-2 TRBV7-8 CASSPGQGAGGYTF TGTGCCAGCAGCCCGGGACAGGGGGCCGGGGGCTACACCTTC
TRBD2 16 TRBJ2-3 TRBV5-4 CASKLHSGGPTDTQYF TGTGCCAGCAAACTTCATAGCGGGGGCCCCACAGATACGCAGTATTTT
- 14 TRBJ2-3 TRBV3-1/TRBV3-2 CASSQDQVAATQYF TGTGCCAGCAGCCAAGATCAGGTAGCGGCTACGCAGTATTTT
- 15 TRBJ2-1 TRBV6-5 CASSPQGITYNEQFF TGTGCCAGCAGTCCCCAGGGGATTACCTACAATGAGCAGTTCTTC
TRBD1 15 TRBJ1-5 TRBV4-2 CASSRDWTGDQPQHF TGTGCCAGCAGCCGAGACTGGACAGGGGACCAGCCCCAGCATTTT